These T cell receptor beta chains were read from a single sample in a study of cytomegalovirus exposure and HLA in healthy donors. Only in-frame clones appear in the TCRdb table, and some are missing; sequencing was by immunoSEQ multiplex PCR. The sample consists of 83,000 or so clones, about three quarters of them appearing once. Sequencing used PBMCs. Receptors were obtained from a man younger than 45 in good health and CMV-seropositive. Each CDR3 is given with its conserved first and last residue. D genes are given only for firm matches. Clone sizes are given selectively: once, few, many, or a class where the clone is expanded.

length,size,V,D,CDR3
15,.,TRBV6-1,TRBD1,CASPFQGVWDTEAFF
13,.,TRBV15,.,CATSRDGVLSYTF
13,.,TRBV2,TRBD2,CASTLGGYNEQFF
15,few,TRBV6-4,TRBD2,CASSDSGGSTDTQYF
12,.,TRBV5-1,.,CASSRGADGYTF
16,.,TRBV6-6,TRBD2,CASSGLAGGFTGELFF
14,.,TRBV30,.,CAWSVLGGDSPLHF
15,.,TRBV18,.,CASSPWPGANEKLFF
14,.,TRBV29-1,.,CSVELARGTGELFF
15,.,TRBV15,.,CATSRDGSGNSPLHF
15,.,TRBV18,TRBD1,CASSPFGQEDSPLHF
14,.,TRBV9,.,CASSAREEDEKLFF
14,.,TRBV13,.,CASSPIPTADGYTF
15,.,TRBV5-1,TRBD1,CASRTTGGPYNEQFF
14,.,TRBV5-1,TRBD2,CASSRGEITDTQYF
13,once,TRBV15,.,CATSSMARNEQFF
14,few,TRBV4-1,TRBD1,CASSQQDRADGYTF
18,.,TRBV28,TRBD1,CASSNEQGKYISNQPQHF
14,once,TRBV6-6,TRBD1,CASLRDRPTDTQYF
15,.,TRBV9,.,CASSVGGGANEKLFF
17,.,TRBV7-2,.,CASSPASTGATNTEAFF
12,.,TRBV7-2,.,CASSSFTDTQYF
15,.,TRBV6-4,.,CASSDAGTPSNEQFF
15,.,TRBV18,TRBD2,CASSRTSGGANEQFF
15,.,TRBV5-4,TRBD1,CASSTTGVGQETQYF
17,.,TRBV18,.,CASSSLPRQEMNTEAFF
15,.,TRBV6-4,.,CASSDKWGELNEQFF